The 22 T cell receptor beta chains below come from one sample, sequenced in a study of blood T cell repertoires in COVID-19 (dated by TCRdb to 2020 to 2021). Library generation was performed with the immunoSEQ multiplex PCR assay. TCRdb holds this immuneACCESS table with in-frame rearrangements only. Some clones are missing; in checked studies, unresolved V genes explain under half, and the rest has no known cause. The sample table shows fewer than 200,000 clones, and roughly 89% are seen once. The biggest ten clones account for under 4% of the sample. Source material: PBMCs or T cells enriched from blood (not recorded which). Source of these receptors: a woman in her 30s who had been exposed to COVID-19.

This chain connects TRBV15 to TRBJ1-5, with TRBD1 identical over 8 bases. V lost 3 bases, J lost 5 bases, and 9 bases stayed unmatched. This CDR3 contains 16 residues. CDR1 and CDR2 (germline): LNHNV, YYDKDF (reference sequence). Written as DNA, the CDR3 is TGTGCCACCAGCAGGGTCCCCGGGACAGGTTATCAGCCCCAGCATTTT. This sequence encodes CATSRVPGTGYQPQHF.

This chain connects TRBV6-6 to TRBJ1-4; possible D gene TRBD1, 5 bases. The germline V gene has CDR1 MNHNY and CDR2 SVGAGI (reference sequence). V shed 5 bases and J shed 3 bases, with 19 bases lying between them. CDR3 length equals 17 residues. The CDR3 DNA reads TGTGCCAGCAGTCAGCCCGGACATATTGACGCTAATGAAAAACTGTTTTTT. Amino acids: CASSQPGHIDANEKLFF.

The chain employs TRBV5-1 and TRBJ1-1; 7 bases fit TRBD1. In germline, CDR1 is SGHRS, CDR2 YFSETQ. This CDR3 has 15 amino acids. The V segment lost 2 bases and the J segment 2 bases; nucleotides outside the gene matches: 6. As DNA, the CDR3 is TGCGCCAGCAGCTTCGAAAAAGGGGGCAACACTGAAGCTTTCTTT. This codes for CASSFEKGGNTEAFF.

This chain joins TRBV6-1 and TRBJ1-1; 9 bases match TRBD1. After removal of 7 bases from V and 7 bases from J, the junction contained 7 bases not matched to a gene. The CDR3 is 13 residues long. Germline-derived CDR1 and CDR2 are MNHNS and SASEGT. The CDR3 DNA reads TGTGCCAGCACCTACAGGGGGCAGGATGAAGCTTTCTTT. It yields the protein CASTYRGQDEAFF.

The gene calls are TRBV30 and TRBJ1-3; D gene ambiguous. Germline CDR1 reads GTSNPN; CDR2 reads SVGIG (reference sequence). V was pared by 1 base and J by 1 base, with 14 bases between. CDR3 length: 16 residues. CDR3 DNA sequence: TGTGCCTGGAGTGCCCCAGGCGCGGGTTCTGGAAACACCATATATTTT. It specifies CAWSAPGAGSGNTIYF.

J is TRBJ1-1 and V is TRBV4-1, with TRBD1 matching 7 bases. This CDR3 has 16 amino acids. Germline CDR1 is MGHRA and CDR2 is YSYEKL. V shed 2 bases and J 3 bases; nucleotides not matched to a gene: 9. This CDR3 is CASSQSPQGQHTEAFF. The CDR3 region has the DNA TGCGCCAGCAGCCAATCTCCGCAGGGACAGCACACTGAAGCTTTCTTT.

The rearrangement links TRBV10-3 to TRBJ1-1; D might be TRBD1 (6 bases). V was trimmed by 5 bases and J by 1 base, leaving 14 bases between them. Germline-derived CDR1 and CDR2 are ENHRY and SYGVKD. CDR3 length: 15 residues. The CDR3 DNA reads TGTGCCATCAGTACCGCCCGGACAGAGAACACTGAAGCTTTCTTT. It encodes CAISTARTENTEAFF.

This chain joins TRBV3-1 (or the pseudogene TRBV3-2) and TRBJ1-2; 7 nucleotides match TRBD1. This CDR3 has 16 residues. The germline gives CDR1 LGHDT, CDR2 YNNKEL (reference sequence). V gave up 1 base and J gave up 4 bases; unmatched junction bases: 9. The CDR3 DNA follows: TGTGCCAGCAGCCAAGCGTCAGGACAGGCCATCTATGGCTACACCTTC. It specifies CASSQASGQAIYGYTF.

This clone was recorded only once. V is TRBV12-5 and J is TRBJ2-3; 11 positions agree with TRBD2. CDR1 and CDR2 (germline): LGHNT, FRNRAP. The CDR3 has 18 amino acids. After removal of 3 bases from V and 0 bases from J, the junction contained 8 bases not matched to a gene. This chain's CDR3 is CASGLGLAGGSSTDTQYF. Here the CDR3 DNA reads TGTGCTAGTGGTTTAGGGCTAGCGGGGGGTTCTAGCACAGATACGCAGTATTTT. Using reference TRBV12-5 and TRBJ2-3 for the parts outside the CDR3, the full variable domain is DARVTQTPRHKVTEMGQEVTMRCQPILGHNTVFWYRQTMMQGLELLAYFRNRAPLDDSGMPKDRFSAEMPDATLATLKIQPSEPRDSAVYFCASGLGLAGGSSTDTQYFGPGTRLTVL.

The V and J genes are TRBV15 and TRBJ2-2; D not resolved. Germline values: CDR1 LNHNV, CDR2 YYDKDF (reference sequence). V lost 3 bases to trimming and J lost 7 bases, with 3 bases between them. The CDR3 covers 11 residues. CDR3 loop: CATSSGGELFF. The CDR3 DNA follows: TGTGCCACCAGCAGCGGCGGGGAGCTGTTTTTT.

The V gene is TRBV5-1, the J gene TRBJ2-5; TRBD1 matches at 7 bases. The CDR3 runs 15 residues. V lost 0 bases, J lost 4 bases, and 6 bases stayed unmatched. Germline-derived CDR1 and CDR2 are SGHRS and YFSETQ. CDR3 in DNA: TGCGCCAGCAGCTTGGGTACAGGGGCCAGAGAGACCCAGTACTTC. Its protein is CASSLGTGARETQYF.

The chain links TRBV25-1 to TRBJ1-1; tentatively, D is TRBD1 (5 bases). Germline lookup yields CDR1 MGHDK and CDR2 SYGVNS. The V and J ends lost 9 bases and 1 base respectively, with 12 bases between them. The CDR3 extends over 13 amino acids. The CDR3 is CASKDTGNTEAFF. The CDR3, as DNA: TGTGCCAGTAAGGACACGGGGAACACTGAAGCTTTCTTT.

V gene TRBV20-1 combines with J gene TRBJ2-7; possible D gene TRBD1, 5 bases. This CDR3 is built from 11 residues. Trimming left V 6 bases short and J 3 bases short, with 9 bases between. The germline V gene has CDR1 DFQATT and CDR2 SNEGSKA (reference sequence). Here the CDR3 reads CSAPTDYEQYF. The DNA for the CDR3 is TGCAGTGCGCCGACAGACTACGAGCAGTACTTC.

For this clone: The same CDR3 is also encoded by other DNA sequences in this sample. This chain links TRBV5-1 with TRBJ2-5; D is uncertain. The germline V and J ends were trimmed by 0 bases and 3 bases, with 3 bases remaining between them. The germline gives CDR1 SGHRS, CDR2 YFSETQ. The CDR3 has 12 residues. CDR3 sequence reads: CASSLAEETQYF. CDR3 nucleotide sequence: TGCGCCAGCAGCTTGGCAGAAGAGACCCAGTACTTC.

In this sample, this clone turned up once. The chain couples TRBV5-5 to TRBJ1-2, with TRBD1 matching 11 bases. From germline, CDR1 is SGHKS and CDR2 YYEKEE (reference sequence). The CDR3 totals 15 residues. V lost 5 bases, J lost 4 bases, and 7 bases stayed unmatched. CDR3 sequence: CASRPGTGGTYGYTF. The CDR3, as DNA: TGTGCCAGCAGACCAGGGACAGGGGGTACCTATGGCTACACCTTC.

The chain recombines TRBV15 with TRBJ2-7, with a tentative D call TRBD1 (5 bases). The germline V and J ends were trimmed by 0 bases and 7 bases, with 19 bases remaining between them. The CDR3 totals 16 residues. Germline CDR1 LNHNV, CDR2 YYDKDF (reference sequence). The CDR3 here is CATSRDLGVLIREQYF. Written as DNA, the CDR3 is TGTGCCACCAGCAGAGACTTAGGGGTCCTAATAAGGGAGCAGTACTTC.

The rearrangement links TRBV6-5 to TRBJ1-5, with D possibly TRBD1 on 5 matching bases. V dropped 6 bases and J dropped 0 bases, with 9 bases sitting between them. The CDR3 has 14 amino acids. Germline loops: CDR1 MNHEY, CDR2 SVGAGI. DNA of the CDR3: TGTGCCAGCAGGGGGCCCTCTAGCAATCAGCCCCAGCATTTT. It translates to CASRGPSSNQPQHF.

The rearrangement joins TRBV9 to TRBJ2-5, with 7 bases identical to TRBD1. There are 13 residues in the CDR3. Per germline, CDR1 SGDLS and CDR2 YYNGEE. The V segment lost 3 bases and the J segment 2 bases; nucleotides outside the gene matches: 1. CDR3 DNA: TGTGCCAGCAGCGGGGACAGACAAGAGACCCAGTACTTC. Amino acid sequence: CASSGDRQETQYF.

This clone was observed once. This sequence joins TRBV11-2 and TRBJ2-7; D remains ambiguous. Germline lookup yields CDR1 SGHAT and CDR2 FQNNGV. V was cut by 3 bases and J by 6 bases, with 15 bases left in between. The CDR3 has 14 amino acids. CDR3 protein: CASSFRVVTSEQYF. The CDR3 region has the DNA TGTGCCAGCAGCTTTCGGGTGGTTACCTCCGAGCAGTACTTC.

This clone has just one count. The junction departs from germline at one end; a sequencing error may be responsible. For the CDR3, the DNA is TGTGCCAGCAGTAACTCCCAGGTTCAGAGCAATCAGCCCCAGCATTTT. Its translation: CASSNSQVQSNQPQHF. This chain links TRBV6-6 with TRBJ1-5; D uncertain. Germline values: CDR1 MNHNY, CDR2 SVGAGI (reference sequence). This CDR3 is built from 16 residues.

The rearrangement uses TRBV6-5 and TRBJ1-2; the D is unclear. The germline gives CDR1 MNHEY, CDR2 SVGAGI. The CDR3 contains 14 residues. The V end lost 0 bases, the J end lost 8 bases, and 13 bases lay between the germline ends. The CDR3, as DNA: TGTGCCAGCAGTTACTCGAATGAGGGAAGGGGCTACACCTTC. This encodes CASSYSNEGRGYTF.

The chain carries TRBV5-4 and TRBJ1-5; 12 bases match TRBD1. Per the germline V gene, CDR1 is SGHNT and CDR2 is YYREEE (reference sequence). V lost 4 bases, J lost 6 bases, and 14 bases stayed unmatched. This CDR3 is 18 amino acids long. CDR3 sequence: CASSDYRDRGPMSQPQHF. The CDR3 nucleotides are TGTGCCAGCAGCGATTACCGGGACAGGGGGCCCATGTCTCAGCCCCAGCATTTT.